The clone carrying this T cell receptor (beta chain) was counted many times. Time point specified: before trial treatment. Along with nivolumab and ipilimumab, donors received aspirin, low-dose cyclophosphamide and low-dose radiotherapy. The trim removed 2 bases at V and 1 base at J, leaving 4 bases unmatched. The CDR3 contains 17 residues. Germline-derived CDR1 and CDR2 are MGHRA and YSYEKL. The source of the sample is a study of low-dose radiotherapy and immunotherapy resistance in tumors. Across the study: Treatment consisted of nivolumab 240 mg every two weeks and ipilimumab 1 mg/kg every six weeks, given intravenously to patients.

Alpha and beta chains were covered, as first-strand cDNA relied on TRAV- and TRBV-specific primers. The authors amplified TCRs for about 20 PCR cycles with a constant-region primer and a V-primer adapter. TCRdb used MiXCR to reprocess the reads, holding one entry per CDR3 protein. The data show around 80,000 distinct CDR3 sequences, over 15% seen once. The sequence derives from a male donor with prostate cancer. The V gene is TRBV4-1, the J gene TRBJ2-3, with TRBD2 identical over 12 bases. The sequenced sample was PBMCs, obtained before treatment. CDR3 residues: CASSQPRLAGGTDTQYF. CDR3 DNA sequence: TGCGCCAGCAGCCAACCCCGACTAGCGGGAGGCACAGATACGCAGTATTTT.